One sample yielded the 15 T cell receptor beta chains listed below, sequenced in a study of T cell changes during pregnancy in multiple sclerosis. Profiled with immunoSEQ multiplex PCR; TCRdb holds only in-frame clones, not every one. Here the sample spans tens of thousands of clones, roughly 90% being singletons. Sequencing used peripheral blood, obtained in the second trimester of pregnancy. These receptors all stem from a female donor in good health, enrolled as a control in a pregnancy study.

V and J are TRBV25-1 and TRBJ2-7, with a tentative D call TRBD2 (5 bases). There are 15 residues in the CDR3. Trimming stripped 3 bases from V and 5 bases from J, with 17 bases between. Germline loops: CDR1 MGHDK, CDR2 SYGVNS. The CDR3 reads CASSEKGYIGDEQYF. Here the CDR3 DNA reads TGTGCCAGCAGTGAGAAAGGTTATATCGGGGACGAGCAGTACTTC.

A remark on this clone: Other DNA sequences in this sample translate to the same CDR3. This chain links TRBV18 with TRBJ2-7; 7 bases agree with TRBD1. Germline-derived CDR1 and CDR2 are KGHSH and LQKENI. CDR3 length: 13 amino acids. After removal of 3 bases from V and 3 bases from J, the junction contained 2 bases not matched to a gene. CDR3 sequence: CASSPAGGYEQYF. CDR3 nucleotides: TGTGCCAGCTCACCCGCAGGGGGCTACGAGCAGTACTTC.

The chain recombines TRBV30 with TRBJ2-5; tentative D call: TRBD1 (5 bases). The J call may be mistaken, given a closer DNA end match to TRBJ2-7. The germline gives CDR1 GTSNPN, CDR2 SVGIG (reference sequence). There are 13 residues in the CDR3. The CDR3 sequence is CAWSVQGVSEQYF. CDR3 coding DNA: TGTGCCTGGAGTGTACAAGGGGTGAGCGAGCAGTACTTC.

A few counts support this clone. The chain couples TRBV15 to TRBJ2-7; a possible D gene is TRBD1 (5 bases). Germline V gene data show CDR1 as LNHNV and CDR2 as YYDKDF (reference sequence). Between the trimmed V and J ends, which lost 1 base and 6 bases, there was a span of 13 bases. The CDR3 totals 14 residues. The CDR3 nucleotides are TGTGCCACCAGCAGAGCTACAGGCGCTTCCGAGCAGTACTTC. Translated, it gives CATSRATGASEQYF.

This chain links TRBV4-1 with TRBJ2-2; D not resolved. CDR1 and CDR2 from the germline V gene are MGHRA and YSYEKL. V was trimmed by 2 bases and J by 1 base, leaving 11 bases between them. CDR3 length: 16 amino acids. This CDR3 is CASSQRPPGNTGELFF. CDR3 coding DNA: TGCGCCAGCAGCCAACGGCCCCCGGGGAACACCGGGGAGCTGTTTTTT.

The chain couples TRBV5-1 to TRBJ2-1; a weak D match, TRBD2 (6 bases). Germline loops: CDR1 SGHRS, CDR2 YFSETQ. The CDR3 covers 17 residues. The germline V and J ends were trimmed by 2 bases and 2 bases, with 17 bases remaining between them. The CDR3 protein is CASSFGGSSWTYNEQFF. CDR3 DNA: TGCGCCAGCAGCTTCGGGGGTTCTTCCTGGACCTACAATGAGCAGTTCTTC.

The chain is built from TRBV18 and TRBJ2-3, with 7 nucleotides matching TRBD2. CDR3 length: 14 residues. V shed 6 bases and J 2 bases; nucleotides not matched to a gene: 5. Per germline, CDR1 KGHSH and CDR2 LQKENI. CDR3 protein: CASSWGGPTDTQYF. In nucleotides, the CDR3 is TGTGCCAGCTCGTGGGGGGGTCCCACAGATACGCAGTATTTT.

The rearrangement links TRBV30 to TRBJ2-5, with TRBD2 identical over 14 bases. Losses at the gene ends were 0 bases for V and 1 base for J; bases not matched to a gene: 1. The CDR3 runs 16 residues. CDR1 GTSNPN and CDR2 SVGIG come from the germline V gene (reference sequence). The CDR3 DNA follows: TGTGCCTGGAGTGTAGGGACTAGCGGGGGCCAAGAGACCCAGTACTTC. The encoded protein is CAWSVGTSGGQETQYF.

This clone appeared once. DNA of the CDR3: TGTGCCAGCACTAAGACAGGGTTGAAGACCCAGTACTTC. This gives the protein CASTKTGLKTQYF. The rearrangement uses TRBV6-5 and TRBJ2-5, with 7 bases aligning to TRBD1. From germline, CDR1 is MNHEY and CDR2 SVGAGI. With 7 bases clipped from V and 6 bases from J, the junction kept 8 bases outside the gene matches. The CDR3 contains 13 residues.

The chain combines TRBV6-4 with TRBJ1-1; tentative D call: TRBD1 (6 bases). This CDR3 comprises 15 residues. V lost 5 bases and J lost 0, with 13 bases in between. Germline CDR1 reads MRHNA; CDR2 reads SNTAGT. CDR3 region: CASSLEGVMNTEAFF. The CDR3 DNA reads TGTGCCAGCAGTCTCGAGGGGGTCATGAACACTGAAGCTTTCTTT.

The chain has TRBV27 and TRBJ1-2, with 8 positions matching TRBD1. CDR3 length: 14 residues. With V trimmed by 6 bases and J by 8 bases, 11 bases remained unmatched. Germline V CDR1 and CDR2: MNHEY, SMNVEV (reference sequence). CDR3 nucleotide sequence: TGTGCCAGCAGCCTGACAGGGGATGGGAGCGGCTACACCTTC. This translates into CASSLTGDGSGYTF.

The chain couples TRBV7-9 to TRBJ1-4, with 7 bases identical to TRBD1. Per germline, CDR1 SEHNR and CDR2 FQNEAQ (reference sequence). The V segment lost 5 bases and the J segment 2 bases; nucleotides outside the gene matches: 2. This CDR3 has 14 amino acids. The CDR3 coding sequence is TGTGCCAGCAGCCCGGGACAGACTAATGAAAAACTGTTTTTT. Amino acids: CASSPGQTNEKLFF.

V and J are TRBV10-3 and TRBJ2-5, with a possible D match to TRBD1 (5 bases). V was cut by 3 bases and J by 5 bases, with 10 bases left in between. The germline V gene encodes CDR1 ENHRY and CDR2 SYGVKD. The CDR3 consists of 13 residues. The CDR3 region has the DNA TGTGCCATCAGTGACAGGGCAGGGGAGACCCAGTACTTC. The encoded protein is CAISDRAGETQYF.

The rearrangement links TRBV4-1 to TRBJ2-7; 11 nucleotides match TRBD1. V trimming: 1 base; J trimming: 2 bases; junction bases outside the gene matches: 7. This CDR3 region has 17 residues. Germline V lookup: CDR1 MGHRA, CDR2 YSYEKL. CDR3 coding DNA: TGCGCCAGCAGCCAAGCACCTCCGGGACAGGGGGCCTACGAGCAGTACTTC. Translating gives CASSQAPPGQGAYEQYF.

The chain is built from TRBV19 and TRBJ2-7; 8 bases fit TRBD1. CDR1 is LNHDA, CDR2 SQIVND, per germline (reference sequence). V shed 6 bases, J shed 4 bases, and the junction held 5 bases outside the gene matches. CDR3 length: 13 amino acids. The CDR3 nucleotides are TGTGCCAGTAGCCCGGGACAGGATTACGAGCAGTACTTC. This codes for CASSPGQDYEQYF. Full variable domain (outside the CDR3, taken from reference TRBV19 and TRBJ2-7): DGGITQSPKYLFRKEGQNVTLSCEQNLNHDAMYWYRQDPGQGLRLIYYSQIVNDFQKGDIAEGYSVSREKKESFPLTVTSAQKNPTAFYLCASSPGQDYEQYFGPGTRLTVT.